The next 16 T cell receptor beta chains were all read from a single sample in a study of post-analysis software for immune sequencing data. Unique molecular identifiers were built into the TCR beta cDNA libraries. TCRdb independently ran MiXCR on the PCR reads; one entry per CDR3 protein. The table records approximately 570,000 distinct CDR3 sequences, roughly two fifths of them present only once. General study findings and limits: Higher frequency in patients than in controls was seen for roughly 5 TRBV segments, with TRBV5-6, TRBV5-1 and TRBV20-1 among them.

No antigen is known for these receptors. The sample comprised blood. Receptors were obtained from a girl aged 5-17 years with multiple sclerosis.

J is TRBJ1-2 and V is TRBV12-3 or TRBV12-4, with TRBD1 matching over 7 bases. V gave up 5 bases and J gave up 1 base; unmatched junction bases: 16. This CDR3 contains 18 residues. The CDR3 DNA reads as TGTGCCAGCAGTCCCCACAGGGGCCTTATTTCTTTTAACTATGGCTACACCTTC. Encoded protein: CASSPHRGLISFNYGYTF.

The chain is built from TRBV14 and TRBJ2-3; unclear D gene. Looked up from germline, CDR1 is SGHDN and CDR2 is FVKESK. The CDR3 sequence is 14 residues long. V gave up 3 bases and J gave up 6 bases, with 13 bases separating them. The CDR3 nucleotides are TGTGCCAGCAGCCAGGCCTTCGGTGCCGATACGCAGTATTTT. Translation: CASSQAFGADTQYF. Full variable domain (rest looked up from reference TRBV14 and TRBJ2-3): EAGVTQFPSHSVIEKGQTVTLRCDPISGHDNLYWYRRVMGKEIKFLLHFVKESKQDESGMPNNRFLAERTGGTYSTLKVQPAELEDSGVYFCASSQAFGADTQYFGPGTRLTVL.

The chain employs TRBV11-1 and TRBJ2-5; perhaps TRBD2 as D (5 bases). The DNA end favors TRBJ2-7, so the J call may be wrong. Germline values: CDR1 SGHAT, CDR2 FQDESV (reference sequence). The CDR3 length is 21 residues. CDR3 protein: CASSLAPTWAVERTPAYEQYF. The CDR3 nucleotides are TGTGCCAGCAGCTTAGCCCCGACTTGGGCAGTAGAAAGGACTCCCGCCTACGAGCAGTACTTC.

The chain joins TRBV5-1 to TRBJ1-2, with unresolved D. Deletions cut 4 bases from V and 0 bases from J, with 10 bases between. The CDR3 length is 14 residues. Germline V gives CDR1 SGHRS, CDR2 YFSETQ. CDR3 DNA: TGCGCCAGCAGCCGGACCTCGCCTAACTATGGCTACACCTTC. Residues: CASSRTSPNYGYTF.

This clonotype occurred a few times. The V call is TRBV12-3 or TRBV12-4, the J call TRBJ2-7, with D possibly matching TRBD1 (6 bases). V was shortened by 4 bases and J by 2 bases, with 9 bases between the two germline ends. This CDR3 has 13 residues. CDR3 DNA sequence: TGTGCCAGCAGTTCCGGACAGACCTACGAGCAGTACTTC. Its translation is CASSSGQTYEQYF.

This clonotype was observed a few times. The chain couples TRBV9 to TRBJ2-7, with a tentative D call TRBD1 (6 bases). V shed 1 base and J shed 3 bases, with 14 bases lying between them. From germline, CDR1 is SGDLS and CDR2 YYNGEE. This CDR3 spans 15 amino acids. The CDR3 reads CASSVRDGRGYEQYF. DNA of the CDR3: TGTGCCAGCAGCGTAAGGGATGGCAGGGGCTACGAGCAGTACTTC. The full variable domain, completed using reference TRBV9 and TRBJ2-7, is DSGVTQTPKHLITATGQRVTLRCSPRSGDLSVYWYQQSLDQGLQFLIQYYNGEERAKGNILERFSAQQFPDLHSELNLSSLELGDSALYFCASSVRDGRGYEQYFGPGTRLTVT.

In nucleotides, the CDR3 is TGTGCCAGCAGCTTTTCCACCAGATCCAATCAGCCCCAGCATTTT. It codes for CASSFSTRSNQPQHF. The chain couples TRBV5-6 to TRBJ1-5; D call uncertain. Germline loops: CDR1 SGHDT, CDR2 YYEEEE. The CDR3 spans 15 residues. Between the trimmed V and J ends, which lost 2 bases and 3 bases, there was a span of 12 bases.

This clonotype appeared once. The chain is built from TRBV29-1 and TRBJ1-1; tentative D call: TRBD1 (5 bases). Trimming left V 6 bases short and J 6 bases short, with 26 bases between. Germline loops: CDR1 SQVTM, CDR2 ANQGSEA. The CDR3 has 16 residues. CDR3 in amino acids: CSVNNPAAAGSPEAFF. DNA for the CDR3: TGCAGCGTCAACAACCCCGCGGCGGCAGGGAGCCCTGAAGCTTTCTTT.

This clonotype is labeled large. The chain combines TRBV27 with TRBJ2-7, with D perhaps matching TRBD1 (5 bases). The length of the CDR3 is 13 residues. Germline lookup yields CDR1 MNHEY and CDR2 SMNVEV (reference sequence). V was shortened by 5 bases and J by 7 bases, with 15 bases between the two germline ends. The CDR3 region has the DNA TGTGCCAGCAGTGCGACAGCAGCCGGGGAGCAGTACTTC. It codes for CASSATAAGEQYF.

The chain uses TRBV10-3 and TRBJ2-7, with 10 bases aligning to TRBD2. Germline lookup yields CDR1 ENHRY and CDR2 SYGVKD. The ends lost 2 bases at V and 4 bases at J; junction bases unmatched: 8. This CDR3 contains 16 residues. CDR3 bases: TGTGCCATCAGTGAGCTTACTAGCGGGATAGGGTACGAGCAGTACTTC. It translates to CAISELTSGIGYEQYF.

There are a few counts of this clonotype. The chain has TRBV5-1 and TRBJ2-7, with D perhaps TRBD1 or TRBD2 (5 bases each). Germline lookup yields CDR1 SGHRS and CDR2 YFSETQ. V dropped 10 bases and J dropped 1 base, with 18 bases sitting between them. This CDR3 is 14 amino acids long. The CDR3 reads CASRRGEQSYEQYF. In DNA form, the CDR3 reads TGCGCCTCTCGGAGAGGGGAACAATCCTACGAGCAGTACTTC.

The chain is built from TRBV7-2 and TRBJ1-3; D may be TRBD1 (5 bases). The V and J ends lost 5 bases and 4 bases respectively, with 15 bases between them. In germline, CDR1 is SGHTA, CDR2 FQGNSA. The CDR3 length is 15 residues. The CDR3 DNA is TGTGCCAGCAGCACGAAACAGGTTGCAGGAAACACCATATATTTT. This encodes CASSTKQVAGNTIYF. Variable domain in full (rest from reference TRBV7-2 and TRBJ1-3): GAGVSQSPSNKVTEKGKDVELRCDPISGHTALYWYRQSLGQGLEFLIYFQGNSAPDKSGLPSDRFSAERTGGSVSTLTIQRTQQEDSAVYLCASSTKQVAGNTIYFGEGSWLTVV.

The gene calls are TRBV5-1 and TRBJ2-3, with D tentatively TRBD1 or TRBD2 (5 bases each). Germline values: CDR1 SGHRS, CDR2 YFSETQ. Trimming removed 4 bases from V and 7 bases from J, with 19 bases in between. This CDR3 comprises 15 residues. CDR3 sequence reads: CASSRSRVGENTQYF. Here the CDR3 DNA reads TGCGCCAGCAGCCGCTCCCGCGTGGGGGAAAATACGCAGTATTTT.

The gene calls are TRBV6-6 and TRBJ1-1; D is undetermined. In germline, CDR1 is MNHNY, CDR2 SVGAGI (reference sequence). CDR3 length equals 14 residues. V was pared by 5 bases and J by 0 bases, with 10 bases between. The CDR3 region is CASSTYKMNTEAFF. The CDR3 DNA sequence: TGTGCCAGCAGTACCTACAAGATGAACACTGAAGCTTTCTTT.

This clonotype was picked up a small number of times. V gene TRBV7-9 combines with J gene TRBJ1-2; a possible D gene is TRBD1 (6 bases). Trimming removed 3 bases from V and 6 bases from J, with 17 bases in between. Germline V CDR1 and CDR2: SEHNR, FQNEAQ (reference sequence). This CDR3 is built from 15 residues. CDR3 region: CASSFLLGGLDGYTF. The CDR3, as DNA: TGTGCCAGCAGCTTCCTCCTAGGGGGGCTAGATGGCTACACCTTC.

V usage is TRBV20-1 and J usage is TRBJ1-2, with TRBD1 matching over 7 bases. Germline CDR1 reads DFQATT; CDR2 reads SNEGSKA (reference sequence). Unmatched junction bases numbered 20, after V lost 6 bases and J lost 13 bases. This CDR3 spans 14 amino acids. As DNA, the CDR3 is TGCAGTGCCTCCGGCCGGGACAGCCCCTTATTCGGCACCTTC. It yields the protein CSASGRDSPLFGTF.